Shown below are 20 T cell receptor beta chains from a single sample sequenced in a study of control samples from healthy donors and cancer patients. Assay used: immunoSEQ multiplex PCR; TCRdb lists only in-frame clones, some missing. The data show 170,000 or so clones, about 91% seen once. The specimen was blood. Source of these receptors: a middle-aged woman in good health.

The chain combines TRBV19 with TRBJ1-5, with unresolved D. Germline lookup yields CDR1 LNHDA and CDR2 SQIVND (reference sequence). The V end was cut by 3 bases, the J end by 5 bases, with 11 bases between. This CDR3 region has 14 residues. CDR3 bases: TGTGCCAGTAGTATGAAAGTACGAGATCAGCCCCAGCATTTT. This codes for CASSMKVRDQPQHF.

This rearrangement joins TRBV11-2 to TRBJ2-3; TRBD2 aligns across 9 bases. The CDR3 totals 17 residues. Unmatched junction bases numbered 8, after V lost 3 bases and J lost 1 base. The germline CDR1 and CDR2 sequences are SGHAT and FQNNGV. Written as DNA, the CDR3 is TGTGCCAGCAGCTTTCGGCGGGGGGGCAAGGGCACAGATACGCAGTATTTT. Amino acid sequence: CASSFRRGGKGTDTQYF.

The V call is TRBV6-1, the J call TRBJ1-2; TRBD1 matches 7 bases. This CDR3 region has 17 residues. Trimming removed 2 bases from V and 6 bases from J; junction bases left unmatched: 15. The germline V gene has CDR1 MNHNS and CDR2 SASEGT. The CDR3, as DNA: TGTGCCAGCAGTGAAAGGGTAGTAAAGGGGGCGAGGAATGGCTACACCTTC. This gives the protein CASSERVVKGARNGYTF.

The V and J genes are TRBV7-2 and TRBJ1-2; 8 bases agree with TRBD1. The ends lost 4 bases at V and 5 bases at J; junction bases unmatched: 12. The CDR3 is made up of 16 amino acids. The germline V gene has CDR1 SGHTA and CDR2 FQGNSA. This chain's CDR3 is CASSSKVFRDRYGYTF. For the CDR3, the DNA is TGTGCCAGCAGCTCTAAAGTATTCCGGGACAGGTATGGCTACACCTTC.

The V gene is TRBV7-2, the J gene TRBJ2-1; perhaps TRBD1 as D (5 bases). In germline, CDR1 is SGHTA, CDR2 FQGNSA. CDR3 length equals 15 residues. Trimming cost V 5 bases and J 4 bases, with 15 bases left between them. CDR3 nucleotides: TGTGCCAGCAGCCCTACTAAACAGGTATACAATGAGCAGTTCTTC. Amino acid sequence: CASSPTKQVYNEQFF.

V usage is TRBV3-1 (or the pseudogene TRBV3-2) and J usage is TRBJ2-7, with TRBD2 identical over 8 bases. CDR1 is LGHDT and CDR2 is YNNKEL in the germline V gene (reference sequence). This CDR3 has 12 residues. Trimming removed 8 bases from V and 3 bases from J; junction bases left unmatched: 3. The CDR3 protein is CASRGGHYEQYF. The CDR3 nucleotides read TGTGCCAGCCGGGGGGGCCACTACGAGCAGTACTTC.

The gene calls are TRBV2 and TRBJ2-5; TRBD2 matches 8 bases. CDR1 and CDR2 from the germline V gene are SNHLY and FYNNEI. The CDR3 is 12 residues long. The V and J ends lost 8 bases and 1 base, in that order; junction bases with no gene match: 0. The CDR3 coding sequence is TGTGCCAGCCGGGGGGGCCAAGAGACCCAGTACTTC. This codes for CASRGGQETQYF.

The rearrangement joins TRBV3-1 (or the pseudogene TRBV3-2) to TRBJ1-2; D remains ambiguous. The CDR3 spans 14 residues. Looked up from germline, CDR1 is LGHDT and CDR2 is YNNKEL (reference sequence). V shed 1 base and J shed 6 bases, with 12 bases lying between them. The CDR3 here is CASSQVQEIDGYTF. Here the CDR3 DNA reads TGTGCCAGCAGCCAAGTTCAGGAAATAGATGGCTACACCTTC.

This chain links TRBV6-5 with TRBJ2-3; TRBD2 matches at 12 bases. The germline CDR1 and CDR2 sequences are MNHEY and SVGAGI. CDR3 size: 15 residues. Trimming took 6 bases from V and 6 from J; bases not matched to a gene: 7. The CDR3 is CASRTSGGPPDTQYF. In DNA form, the CDR3 reads TGTGCCAGCAGAACTAGCGGGGGGCCTCCGGATACGCAGTATTTT.

The CDR3 loop reads CASISSEAHYGYTF. The DNA for the CDR3 is TGTGCCAGCATCTCTTCCGAGGCCCACTATGGCTACACCTTC. The V gene is TRBV7-9, the J gene TRBJ1-2; no definite D call. Per germline, CDR1 SEHNR and CDR2 FQNEAQ (reference sequence). The CDR3 length is 14 residues. Trimming removed 7 bases at V and 3 bases at J, with 15 bases between.

The genes are TRBV27 and TRBJ2-1, with 7 bases identical to TRBD1. The CDR3 covers 14 residues. The germline gives CDR1 MNHEY, CDR2 SMNVEV (reference sequence). With V trimmed by 7 bases and J by 4 bases, 7 bases remained unmatched. The DNA of the CDR3 is TGTGCCAGCACCCCCGGGACAGAGTACAATGAGCAGTTCTTC. This sequence encodes CASTPGTEYNEQFF.

The V gene is TRBV6-1, the J gene TRBJ1-1; a possible D gene is TRBD1 (5 bases). With 3 bases removed from V and 0 bases from J, the gap between germline ends came to 14 bases. Germline values: CDR1 MNHNS, CDR2 SASEGT. This CDR3 is 16 amino acids long. The CDR3 DNA reads as TGTGCCAGCAGTGACAGGGACCTACCACTGAACACTGAAGCTTTCTTT. This encodes CASSDRDLPLNTEAFF.

The CDR3 sequence is CASSLRTGGSYEQYF. CDR3 DNA sequence: TGTGCCAGCAGTCTGCGGACAGGGGGTTCCTACGAGCAGTACTTC. V gene TRBV28 combines with J gene TRBJ2-7; TRBD1 aligns across 10 bases. Per the germline V gene, CDR1 is MDHEN and CDR2 is SYDVKM. CDR3 length: 15 residues. The junction had 5 bases not matched to a gene; V was cut back by 5 bases and J by 1 base. Variable domain in full (rest from reference TRBV28 and TRBJ2-7): DVKVTQSSRYLVKRTGEKVFLECVQDMDHENMFWYRQDPGLGLRLIYFSYDVKMKEKGDIPEGYSVSREKKERFSLILESASTNQTSMYLCASSLRTGGSYEQYFGPGTRLTVT.

V gene TRBV19 combines with J gene TRBJ2-5; D could derive from TRBD1 or TRBD2 (5 bases each). This CDR3 has 15 amino acids. Trimming pared 3 bases from V and 4 bases from J, leaving 15 bases between. Germline CDR1 reads LNHDA; CDR2 reads SQIVND (reference sequence). The CDR3 spells CASSIKGPGGETQYF. CDR3 in DNA: TGTGCCAGTAGTATCAAGGGCCCTGGGGGAGAGACCCAGTACTTC.

The genes are TRBV5-6 and TRBJ1-2; 8 positions agree with TRBD1. J lost 3 bases, V lost 2 bases, and 18 bases had no gene match. This CDR3 contains 19 residues. Germline V gene data show CDR1 as SGHDT and CDR2 as YYEEEE. This chain's CDR3 is CASSLRSRQGTYLDYGYTF. CDR3 DNA sequence: TGTGCCAGCAGCTTAAGGAGTCGACAGGGGACCTACTTAGACTATGGCTACACCTTC.

This chain uses TRBV5-1 with TRBJ1-2; no reliable D call. Trimming took 0 bases from V and 1 from J, leaving 4 bases between them. This CDR3 has 13 amino acids. Germline V gene data show CDR1 as SGHRS and CDR2 as YFSETQ. As DNA, the CDR3 is TGCGCCAGCAGCTTGGGCATTAACTATGGCTACACCTTC. Translating it yields CASSLGINYGYTF.

The V call is TRBV5-8, the J call TRBJ2-3, with D perhaps matching TRBD1 (6 bases). Trimming took 5 bases from V and 1 from J, leaving 14 bases between them. Germline V lookup: CDR1 SGHTS, CDR2 YDEGEE. There are 15 residues in the CDR3. The CDR3 loop reads CASRLSTGRTDTQYF. CDR3 coding DNA: TGTGCCAGCAGGCTGTCGACAGGCCGCACAGATACGCAGTATTTT.

This chain joins TRBV9 and TRBJ2-3; D is undetermined. The CDR3 totals 13 residues. From germline, CDR1 is SGDLS and CDR2 YYNGEE. Trimming shortened V by 0 bases and J by 3 bases, and 5 bases separated the two germline ends. The CDR3 reads CASSVATTDTQYF. The CDR3 DNA is TGTGCCAGCAGCGTAGCTACGACAGATACGCAGTATTTT.

The chain carries TRBV25-1 and TRBJ1-5; a weak D match, TRBD1 (6 bases). CDR1 is MGHDK, CDR2 SYGVNS, per germline. This CDR3 is built from 16 residues. V was shortened by 3 bases and J by 4 bases, with 16 bases between the two germline ends. The CDR3 loop reads CASSDFLGASNQPQHF. The DNA for the CDR3 is TGTGCCAGCAGTGATTTTCTGGGGGCTAGTAATCAGCCCCAGCATTTT.

This chain uses TRBV7-2 with TRBJ2-5; 8 bases match TRBD1. Germline assignment: CDR1 SGHTA and CDR2 FQGNSA. This CDR3 has 15 amino acids. Trimming took 2 bases from V and 1 from J; bases not matched to a gene: 3. The DNA for the CDR3 is TGTGCCAGCAGCTTATTTGGGACAGGCCAAGAGACCCAGTACTTC. It codes for CASSLFGTGQETQYF. The variable domain in full, with the rest retrieved from reference TRBV7-2 and TRBJ2-5, is GAGVSQSPSNKVTEKGKDVELRCDPISGHTALYWYRQSLGQGLEFLIYFQGNSAPDKSGLPSDRFSAERTGGSVSTLTIQRTQQEDSAVYLCASSLFGTGQETQYFGPGTRLLVL.